This entry lists 18 T cell receptor beta chains sequenced from one sample in a study of immune heterogeneity within non-small cell lung tumors. For each sample, template was approximately 0.6 ug of bulk tumor genomic DNA. Far-apart biopsies, several per primary tumor, were taken during surgery. Each patient presented with untreated, newly diagnosed non-small cell lung cancer and received curative surgery. Multiplex PCR was performed with 32 V and 13 J primers, and it amplified TCR beta CDR3. MiXCR, run by TCRdb on the multiplex PCR reads, gives a single entry per CDR3 protein. The sample lists under 13,000 distinct CDR3 sequences; roughly 30% were seen once. Material: lung tumor tissue. The receptor source for this set is a woman aged 45-65 years with non-small cell lung cancer.

This chain's CDR3 is CASSSGRHYNEQFF. CDR3 DNA sequence: TGTGCCAGCAGCTCGGGACGCCACTACAATGAGCAGTTCTTC. The chain employs TRBV6-2 or TRBV6-3 and TRBJ2-1; D possibly matches TRBD1 or TRBD2 (5 bases each). The CDR3 is made up of 14 amino acids. Germline V gene data show CDR1 as MNHEY and CDR2 as SVGEGT. V was clipped by 6 bases and J by 3 bases, with 12 bases between them.

Comments on this clonotype: A much larger clone differs by one base, so this may be a read error. The chain has TRBV5-1 and TRBJ2-2; 8 bases line up with TRBD1. The CDR3 covers 15 residues. Looked up from germline, CDR1 is SGHRS and CDR2 is YFSETQ. The CDR3 loop is CANSLGQVNTGELFF. CDR3 sequence (DNA): TGCGCCAACAGCTTGGGACAGGTCAACACCGGGGAGCTGTTTTTT.

The table lists this clonotype with a few counts. A much larger clone lies one base from this, so it may be a read error. This rearrangement joins TRBV24-1 to TRBJ2-1; D is unclear. In germline, CDR1 is KGHDR, CDR2 SFDVKD. This CDR3 has 18 amino acids. The CDR3 is CPTSDPSSDASSYNEQFF. The CDR3 region has the DNA TGTCCCACCAGTGATCCTTCCTCCGACGCTAGCTCCTACAATGAGCAGTTCTTC.

A remark on this clonotype: This may arise from a read error, as a much more abundant clone is one base away. The rearrangement links TRBV20-1 to TRBJ2-5; 10 positions agree with TRBD2. Per the germline V gene, CDR1 is DFQATT and CDR2 is SNEGSKA (reference sequence). This CDR3 contains 15 residues. CDR3 region: CSASTLAGGGEAQYF. Here the CDR3 DNA reads TGCAGTGCTAGTACATTAGCGGGAGGTGGAGAGGCCCAGTACTTC.

Judged by abundance, this clonotype is medium-sized. J is TRBJ2-1 and V is TRBV12-3 or TRBV12-4, with 9 bases lining up with TRBD2. The CDR3 loop spans 15 amino acids. Trimming removed 3 bases from V and 7 bases from J; junction bases left unmatched: 7. CDR3 sequence reads: CASSFRVAGANEQFF. The CDR3 DNA reads TGTGCCAGCAGTTTCAGGGTAGCGGGGGCTAATGAGCAGTTCTTC.

The sample holds a few counts of this clonotype. This chain links TRBV5-4 with TRBJ2-1; a possible D gene is TRBD1 (5 bases). V lost 3 bases and J lost 3, with 22 bases in between. The CDR3 totals 18 residues. CDR1 is SGHNT and CDR2 is YYREEE in the germline V gene (reference sequence). The CDR3 sequence: CASSSGGRQGGIYNEQFF. The CDR3 DNA is TGTGCCAGCAGCTCGGGTGGCCGGCAGGGTGGCATCTACAATGAGCAGTTCTTC. Filled out from reference TRBV5-4 and TRBJ2-1, the complete variable domain reads ETGVTQSPTHLIKTRGQQVTLRCSSQSGHNTVSWYQQALGQGPQFIFQYYREEENGRGNFPPRFSGLQFPNYSSELNVNALELDDSALYLCASSSGGRQGGIYNEQFFGPGTRLTVL.

This clonotype was found a few times. The chain links TRBV12-3 or TRBV12-4 to TRBJ1-2; tentatively, D is TRBD1 (6 bases). The CDR3 has 12 amino acids. With 2 bases removed from V and 5 bases from J, the gap between germline ends came to 6 bases. CDR3 amino acids: CASSLQGYGYTF. CDR3 bases: TGTGCCAGCAGTTTACAGGGGTATGGCTACACCTTC.

This clonotype was detected many times. This chain uses TRBV20-1 with TRBJ1-6; perhaps TRBD1 as D (5 bases). Germline-derived CDR1 and CDR2 are DFQATT and SNEGSKA (reference sequence). The ends were cut back, 1 base at V and 10 bases at J, with 23 bases in the middle. The CDR3 extends over 17 amino acids. CDR3 loop: CSARASSASGPWSPLHF. As DNA, the CDR3 is TGCAGTGCTAGAGCCAGCTCTGCATCGGGGCCATGGTCACCCCTCCACTTT.

This chain links TRBV5-6 with TRBJ1-2; TRBD1 is a possible D gene (5 bases). This CDR3 region has 14 residues. Per germline, CDR1 SGHDT and CDR2 YYEEEE. V shed 3 bases and J shed 4 bases, with 13 bases lying between them. The CDR3 here is CASSSTALTYGYTF. CDR3 coding DNA: TGTGCCAGCAGCTCGACAGCTCTGACCTATGGCTACACCTTC.

This clonotype has ten or more counts. The chain carries TRBV4-2 and TRBJ2-7, with no clear D. The ends were cut back, 2 bases at V and 1 base at J, with 12 bases in the middle. The CDR3 runs to 15 residues. Germline V gene lookup returns CDR1 LGHNA and CDR2 YNFKEQ. CDR3 nucleotide sequence: TGTGCCAGCAGCCAATCCCGTATCAGGTCCTACGAGCAGTACTTC. It encodes CASSQSRIRSYEQYF.

About this clonotype: It may be a read error: a sequence one base away is much more abundant. The V call is TRBV28, the J call TRBJ2-7, with 14 positions matching TRBD2. Germline CDR1 is MDHEN and CDR2 is SYDVKM. This CDR3 is 15 amino acids long. The V and J ends lost 7 bases and 5 bases, in that order; junction bases with no gene match: 7. The CDR3 loop reads CASITGLAGDDEQYF. CDR3 DNA: TGTGCCAGCATCACGGGACTAGCGGGGGATGACGAGCAGTACTTC.

Sample share makes this clonotype medium-sized (0.01 to 0.1%). The chain carries TRBV27 and TRBJ2-7; no firm D call. There are 17 residues in the CDR3. Between the trimmed V and J ends, which lost 5 bases and 1 base, there was a span of 21 bases. Germline CDR1 reads MNHEY; CDR2 reads SMNVEV (reference sequence). The CDR3: CASSPTLARAKSYEQYF. The CDR3 DNA reads as TGTGCCAGCAGTCCTACTCTGGCTCGGGCCAAGTCCTACGAGCAGTACTTC.

This clonotype was observed once. A read error may explain this, as a much larger clone is one base away. The rearrangement links TRBV18 to TRBJ1-1, with D possibly being TRBD1 (5 bases). CDR1 is KGHSH, CDR2 LQKENI, per germline. The CDR3 sequence is 14 residues long. V was pared by 3 bases and J by 5 bases, with 13 bases between. CDR3 coding DNA: TGTGCCAGCTCACCCATCAGGGAGTCAACTGAAGCTTTCTTT. It encodes CASSPIRESTEAFF.

This clonotype rates as medium-sized. The rearrangement uses TRBV28 and TRBJ1-5; D perhaps matches TRBD1 (5 bases). Between the trimmed V and J ends, which lost 5 bases and 3 bases, there was a span of 11 bases. Germline V gives CDR1 MDHEN, CDR2 SYDVKM. CDR3 length: 14 residues. CDR3 sequence reads: CASSGTGPNQPQHF. The CDR3 region has the DNA TGTGCCAGCAGTGGAACGGGGCCCAATCAGCCCCAGCATTTT.

This clonotype is termed medium-sized. The chain combines TRBV11-2 with TRBJ2-1, with 9 bases matching TRBD1. V gave up 5 bases and J gave up 1 base; unmatched junction bases: 12. CDR1 and CDR2 from the germline V gene are SGHAT and FQNNGV. There are 18 residues in the CDR3. The CDR3: CASSPPGQGFGSYNEQFF. DNA of the CDR3: TGTGCCAGCAGCCCGCCGGGACAGGGATTCGGGTCCTACAATGAGCAGTTCTTC. Complete variable domain (other parts from reference TRBV11-2 and TRBJ2-1): EAGVAQSPRYKIIEKRQSVAFWCNPISGHATLYWYQQILGQGPKLLIQFQNNGVVDDSQLPKDRFSAERLKGVDSTLKIQPAKLEDSAVYLCASSPPGQGFGSYNEQFFGPGTRLTVL.

This clonotype came up many times. The gene calls are TRBV28 and TRBJ2-1; TRBD2 is a possible D gene (6 bases). V was clipped by 8 bases and J by 6 bases, with 11 bases between them. This CDR3 contains 12 residues. Germline loops: CDR1 MDHEN, CDR2 SYDVKM. The DNA of the CDR3 is TGTGCCAGCGGGACTTATGTCAATGAGCAGTTCTTC. Protein product: CASGTYVNEQFF.

Worth noting for this clonotype: Just one base apart from a much larger clone, this may be a read error. This chain links TRBV24-1 with TRBJ2-2; unclear D gene. The CDR3 length is 15 residues. Germline CDR1 is KGHDR and CDR2 is SFDVKD. The CDR3 protein is CATSDLNKNTRELFF. CDR3 nucleotide sequence: TGTGCCACCAGTGATTTGAACAAGAACACCCGGGAGCTGTTTTTT.

This CDR3 reads CASSPGLAGQETQYF. CDR3 in DNA: TGTGCCTCCTCACCGGGACTAGCGGGACAAGAGACCCAGTACTTC. The chain couples TRBV30 to TRBJ2-5; TRBD2 agrees at 13 bases. The CDR3 loop spans 15 amino acids. The germline CDR1 and CDR2 sequences are GTSNPN and SVGIG (reference sequence). The junction had 7 bases not matched to a gene; V was cut back by 7 bases and J by 2 bases.